Listed here are 29 T cell receptor beta chains from one sample, sequenced in a study of blood T cell repertoires in COVID-19. Only in-frame clones appear in the TCRdb table, and some are missing; sequencing was by immunoSEQ multiplex PCR. The sample comprises around 160,000 clones, roughly 86% of which are singletons, and 2% to 2.5% rests with the top ten. Sequenced input: peripheral blood. The receptors were sampled from a human donor in a cohort sampled during active COVID-19.

This clone came up once. The chain couples TRBV7-2 to TRBJ2-7; 10 nucleotides match TRBD2. The J segment lost 2 bases and the V segment lost 4 bases, leaving 11 bases of the junction unmatched. Germline values: CDR1 SGHTA, CDR2 FQGNSA. CDR3 length equals 17 residues. The CDR3 loop reads CASSSTRLAGFPYEQYF. CDR3 nucleotides: TGTGCCAGCAGCTCTACCCGACTAGCGGGCTTTCCCTACGAGCAGTACTTC.

The chain has TRBV11-2 and TRBJ1-4, with a possible D match to TRBD1 (5 bases). The V end was cut by 7 bases, the J end by 3 bases, with 12 bases between. The CDR3 has 14 amino acids. CDR1 and CDR2 from the germline V gene are SGHAT and FQNNGV. CDR3 nucleotide sequence: TGTGCCAGCACCGCAGGGCCGGCTAATGAAAAACTGTTTTTT. This encodes CASTAGPANEKLFF. The full variable domain, completed using reference TRBV11-2 and TRBJ1-4, is EAGVAQSPRYKIIEKRQSVAFWCNPISGHATLYWYQQILGQGPKLLIQFQNNGVVDDSQLPKDRFSAERLKGVDSTLKIQPAKLEDSAVYLCASTAGPANEKLFFGSGTQLSVL.

The J gene is TRBJ2-5, the V gene TRBV14, with 7 nucleotides matching TRBD1. CDR3 length equals 16 residues. V dropped 4 bases and J dropped 1; count of bases not matched to a gene: 9. CDR1 and CDR2 (germline): SGHDN, FVKESK. The CDR3 loop is CASSLKTNRGQETQYF. CDR3 coding DNA: TGTGCCAGCAGCCTTAAGACTAACAGGGGCCAAGAGACCCAGTACTTC.

This chain joins TRBV9 and TRBJ2-7; D uncertain. CDR1 and CDR2 (germline): SGDLS, YYNGEE. Trimming cost V 0 bases and J 1 base, with 8 bases left between them. CDR3 length: 14 residues. The DNA of the CDR3 is TGTGCCAGCAGCGTAGTTGGCAGTTCCTACGAGCAGTACTTC. This translates into CASSVVGSSYEQYF.

This chain uses TRBV28 with TRBJ2-3; D uncertain. The germline V and J ends were trimmed by 3 bases and 6 bases, with 7 bases remaining between them. This CDR3 has 12 residues. CDR1 is MDHEN, CDR2 SYDVKM, per germline. CDR3 residues: CASSFAIDTQYF. The CDR3 DNA follows: TGTGCCAGCAGTTTCGCGATTGATACGCAGTATTTT.

V gene TRBV28 combines with J gene TRBJ1-3; D gene unclear. Trimming took off 6 bases at V and 0 bases at J, with 9 bases between the two ends. The CDR3 sequence is 14 residues long. Germline-derived CDR1 and CDR2 are MDHEN and SYDVKM. The CDR3 loop is CASRLGSSGNTIYF. CDR3 DNA: TGTGCCAGCAGACTAGGGAGCTCTGGAAACACCATATATTTT.

V gene TRBV5-4 combines with J gene TRBJ1-3, with D maybe TRBD1 (5 bases). The CDR3 is 15 amino acids. With 0 bases removed from V and 4 bases from J, the gap between germline ends came to 11 bases. Looked up from germline, CDR1 is SGHNT and CDR2 is YYREEE (reference sequence). CDR3 DNA: TGTGCCAGCAGCTTGGCCGGACACCAAGGAAACACCATATATTTT. This translates into CASSLAGHQGNTIYF.

This clone came up once. V is TRBV30 and J is TRBJ1-2; D call uncertain. Per germline, CDR1 GTSNPN and CDR2 SVGIG (reference sequence). There are 13 residues in the CDR3. The germline V and J ends were trimmed by 6 bases and 1 base, with 12 bases remaining between them. The CDR3, as DNA: TGTGCCTGCATGCTACAGAGTAACTATGGCTACACCTTC. This encodes CACMLQSNYGYTF.

This chain uses TRBV7-9 with TRBJ1-1; D is unclear. This CDR3 spans 13 amino acids. Trimming took 2 bases from V and 1 from J, leaving 5 bases between them. Per the germline V gene, CDR1 is SEHNR and CDR2 is FQNEAQ (reference sequence). DNA of the CDR3: TGTGCCAGCAGCTTAAGAGAGAACACTGAAGCTTTCTTT. Residues: CASSLRENTEAFF.

The gene calls are TRBV7-2 and TRBJ2-7; 7 nucleotides line up with TRBD1. Per the germline V gene, CDR1 is SGHTA and CDR2 is FQGNSA. With V trimmed by 3 bases and J by 0 bases, 5 bases remained unmatched. The CDR3 length is 15 residues. This chain's CDR3 is CASSLEDRVSYEQYF. DNA of the CDR3: TGTGCCAGCAGCTTGGAAGACAGGGTCTCCTACGAGCAGTACTTC.

The chain recombines TRBV6-5 with TRBJ1-1; D is ambiguous. V was trimmed by 6 bases and J by 11 bases, leaving 19 bases between them. CDR3 length: 13 residues. The germline V gene encodes CDR1 MNHEY and CDR2 SVGAGI. CDR3 in amino acids: CASRPRSGRRAFF. CDR3 DNA: TGTGCCAGCAGACCCCGGAGCGGGAGACGGGCTTTCTTT.

In this sample, this clone turned up once. J is TRBJ2-7 and V is TRBV19; 9 bases line up with TRBD2. The junction had 1 base not matched to a gene; V was cut back by 4 bases and J by 3 bases. Per the germline V gene, CDR1 is LNHDA and CDR2 is SQIVND (reference sequence). The CDR3 spans 13 residues. The CDR3 reads CASSSGRDYEQYF. DNA of the CDR3: TGTGCCAGTAGTAGCGGGAGGGACTACGAGCAGTACTTC.

The chain combines TRBV6-5 with TRBJ2-1; 9 bases fit TRBD2. Per the germline V gene, CDR1 is MNHEY and CDR2 is SVGAGI. The CDR3 is 15 amino acids. The V gene end was trimmed by 4 bases and the J gene end by 5 bases; junction bases not matched to a gene: 6. CDR3 nucleotides: TGTGCCAGCAGTTCGCCTAGCGGGAAGAACAATGAGCAGTTCTTC. Protein sequence: CASSSPSGKNNEQFF.

This clone was counted a few times. The gene calls are TRBV11-2 and TRBJ2-1, with 9 bases lining up with TRBD2. Looked up from germline, CDR1 is SGHAT and CDR2 is FQNNGV. The CDR3 contains 18 residues. J gave up 5 bases and V 3 bases, and 14 bases lay outside the gene matches. In DNA, the CDR3 is TGTGCCAGCAGCTTTCTTCCCCCAGGAGCGGGGGGCCACAATGAGCAGTTCTTC. Its translation: CASSFLPPGAGGHNEQFF.

The chain carries TRBV29-1 and TRBJ2-7, with 8 bases identical to TRBD2. The CDR3 totals 11 residues. Germline loops: CDR1 SQVTM, CDR2 ANQGSEA. After removal of 8 bases from V and 4 bases from J, the junction contained 4 bases not matched to a gene. CDR3 sequence (DNA): TGCAGCTCTACTAGCGGTTACGAGCAGTACTTC. Its protein product is CSSTSGYEQYF.

V gene TRBV5-4 combines with J gene TRBJ1-4, with 8 bases matching TRBD1. This CDR3 is built from 15 residues. Germline V gene sequence: CDR1 SGHNT, CDR2 YYREEE (reference sequence). V gave up 2 bases and J gave up 8 bases; unmatched junction bases: 8. This CDR3 reads CASSLRQGRGEKLFF. In DNA form, the CDR3 reads TGTGCCAGCAGCTTACGACAGGGGAGAGGAGAAAAACTGTTTTTT. Supplemented by reference TRBV5-4 and TRBJ1-4, the full variable domain reads ETGVTQSPTHLIKTRGQQVTLRCSSQSGHNTVSWYQQALGQGPQFIFQYYREEENGRGNFPPRFSGLQFPNYSSELNVNALELDDSALYLCASSLRQGRGEKLFFGSGTQLSVL.

The chain employs TRBV3-1 (or the pseudogene TRBV3-2) and TRBJ2-6, with unresolved D. Trimming took off 4 bases at V and 0 bases at J, with 10 bases between the two ends. There are 16 residues in the CDR3. CDR1 is LGHDT, CDR2 YNNKEL, per germline (reference sequence). CDR3 in DNA: TGTGCCAGCAGCCCCCCAGGCTTCTCTGGGGCCAACGTCCTGACTTTC. Translating it yields CASSPPGFSGANVLTF.

V and J are TRBV7-2 and TRBJ2-3; weak D call: TRBD1 (7 bases). The CDR3 consists of 13 residues. Trimming pared 11 bases from V and 1 base from J, leaving 13 bases between. Germline CDR1 SGHTA, CDR2 FQGNSA. This CDR3 reads CAARGAGTDTQYF. The CDR3, as DNA: TGTGCCGCCAGGGGGGCCGGCACAGATACGCAGTATTTT.

The chain combines TRBV27 with TRBJ1-4; 8 nucleotides match TRBD1. V lost 5 bases, J lost 10 bases, and 15 bases stayed unmatched. Germline values: CDR1 MNHEY, CDR2 SMNVEV (reference sequence). The CDR3 length is 16 residues. The CDR3, as DNA: TGTGCCAGCAGTCACACAGACAGGGGTAGGAGAGGAAAACTGTTTTTT. Protein product: CASSHTDRGRRGKLFF. The whole variable domain, remainder taken from reference TRBV27 and TRBJ1-4, is EAQVTQNPRYLITVTGKKLTVTCSQNMNHEYMSWYRQDPGLGLRQIYYSMNVEVTDKGDVPEGYKVSRKEKRNFPLILESPSPNQTSLYFCASSHTDRGRRGKLFFGSGTQLSVL.

The chain links TRBV18 to TRBJ2-1; no clear D gene. The CDR3 consists of 12 residues. Trimming removed 2 bases from V and 12 bases from J, with 11 bases in between. Germline CDR1 reads KGHSH; CDR2 reads LQKENI. The CDR3 loop reads CASSPRGETQFF. Here the CDR3 DNA reads TGTGCCAGCTCACCAAGAGGCGAGACGCAGTTCTTC. The full variable domain, in which reference TRBV18 and TRBJ2-1 provide the parts outside the CDR3, is NAGVMQNPRHLVRRRGQEARLRCSPMKGHSHVYWYRQLPEEGLKFMVYLQKENIIDESGMPKERFSAEFPKEGPSILRIQQVVRGDSAAYFCASSPRGETQFFGPGTRLTVL.

In its sample, this clone was seen once. The gene calls are TRBV28 and TRBJ1-2, with D perhaps matching TRBD1 (6 bases). The CDR3 contains 16 residues. V lost 8 bases and J 0 bases, leaving 19 bases between the germline ends. Germline V gene lookup returns CDR1 MDHEN and CDR2 SYDVKM. CDR3 DNA: TGTGCCAGCCAAAACTATGGACAGTCCCCTAACTATGGCTACACCTTC. Amino acid sequence: CASQNYGQSPNYGYTF.

The rearrangement uses TRBV9 and TRBJ1-1; D might be TRBD1 (5 bases). The V end lost 0 bases, the J end lost 4 bases, and 19 bases lay between the germline ends. The CDR3 runs 17 residues. Germline V CDR1 and CDR2: SGDLS, YYNGEE. The DNA for the CDR3 is TGTGCCAGCAGCGTAGGCCTTCGGGGGTCGGGAGGCACTGAAGCTTTCTTT. It is translated as CASSVGLRGSGGTEAFF.

The chain combines TRBV18 with TRBJ2-7, with 7 bases identical to TRBD2. The V segment lost 3 bases and the J segment 0 bases; nucleotides outside the gene matches: 8. This CDR3 is built from 16 residues. Germline V lookup: CDR1 KGHSH, CDR2 LQKENI. The CDR3 region has the DNA TGTGCCAGCTCACCGTCTGGGGGGGGGAACTCCTACGAGCAGTACTTC. Encoded protein: CASSPSGGGNSYEQYF.

The rearrangement links TRBV9 to TRBJ2-1; TRBD2 matches 9 bases. CDR3 length equals 15 residues. Per germline, CDR1 SGDLS and CDR2 YYNGEE. Trimming took 3 bases from V and 6 from J; bases not matched to a gene: 7. The CDR3 reads CASSARLAALNEQFF. For the CDR3, the DNA is TGTGCCAGCAGCGCCCGACTAGCGGCGCTCAATGAGCAGTTCTTC.

The CDR3: CASSPGWRGATYEQYF. CDR3 coding DNA: TGCGCCAGCAGCCCCGGATGGCGGGGGGCAACCTACGAGCAGTACTTC. The rearrangement uses TRBV5-1 and TRBJ2-7; 8 bases fit TRBD2. CDR1 and CDR2 (germline): SGHRS, YFSETQ. The CDR3 extends over 16 amino acids. The ends lost 4 bases at V and 2 bases at J; junction bases unmatched: 11.

The chain is built from TRBV6-2 or TRBV6-3 and TRBJ2-7, with D possibly matching TRBD2 (5 bases). The germline CDR1 and CDR2 sequences are MNHEY and SVGEGT. V was trimmed by 2 bases and J by 0 bases, leaving 20 bases between them. The CDR3 has 18 amino acids. CDR3 nucleotides: TGTGCCAGCAGTTACCCCAGAGGGTCCCGGGTCAGCTCCTACGAGCAGTACTTC. This gives the protein CASSYPRGSRVSSYEQYF.

The J gene is TRBJ2-1, the V gene TRBV7-9; 15 nucleotides line up with TRBD2. J was trimmed by 4 bases and V by 4 bases; bases with no gene match: 5. CDR1 is SEHNR and CDR2 is FQNEAQ in the germline V gene (reference sequence). This CDR3 is built from 17 residues. The CDR3 coding sequence is TGTGCCAGCAGCTACTGGACTAGCGGGGGGGCTTACAATGAGCAGTTCTTC. Its translation is CASSYWTSGGAYNEQFF.

The V call is TRBV9, the J call TRBJ2-3; D is uncertain. Germline values: CDR1 SGDLS, CDR2 YYNGEE. The V and J ends lost 0 bases and 2 bases respectively, with 7 bases between them. This CDR3 is 14 amino acids long. CDR3 DNA: TGTGCCAGCAGCGTAGCGGGTAACACAGATACGCAGTATTTT. Translated: CASSVAGNTDTQYF.

This clone was seen more than once but under ten times. The V gene is TRBV10-1, the J gene TRBJ2-2; the D gene is possibly TRBD1 (5 bases). V was clipped by 2 bases and J by 4 bases, with 5 bases between them. The CDR3 runs to 13 residues. Germline V gives CDR1 WNHNN, CDR2 SYGVQD (reference sequence). As DNA, the CDR3 is TGCGCCAGCAGTGAGAGGGGCACCGGGGAGCTGTTTTTT. It encodes CASSERGTGELFF.